Sequencing of this T cell receptor (beta chain) was carried out in a study of blood T cell repertoires in COVID-19. About the study: The samples span acute and convalescent COVID-19 from the United States, Italy and Spain. Sources were T cells, B-cell-depleted T cells, or PBMCs; the material itself was cDNA or gDNA.

Trimming left V 5 bases short and J 1 base short, with 8 bases between. Germline-derived CDR1 and CDR2 are KGHSH and LQKENI. This CDR3 has 13 residues. In the original processing: Amplification from reference gene primers served as the basis for estimated nucleated cell counts. The repertoire was sequenced with immunoSEQ multiplex PCR; TCRdb's copy has only in-frame clones and lacks some. V and J calls plus clone size are reproduced from that table; the DNA served to infer D and trimming. Found here are about 100,000 clones, 70% to 90% of them singletons; the top ten hold 5%. J is TRBJ2-5 and V is TRBV18; D unclear. This receptor was identified in a human donor in a cohort sampled during active COVID-19. Sequenced sample: peripheral blood. This chain's CDR3 is CASSMALQETQYF. The CDR3 nucleotides read TGTGCCAGCTCAATGGCCCTCCAAGAGACCCAGTACTTC.